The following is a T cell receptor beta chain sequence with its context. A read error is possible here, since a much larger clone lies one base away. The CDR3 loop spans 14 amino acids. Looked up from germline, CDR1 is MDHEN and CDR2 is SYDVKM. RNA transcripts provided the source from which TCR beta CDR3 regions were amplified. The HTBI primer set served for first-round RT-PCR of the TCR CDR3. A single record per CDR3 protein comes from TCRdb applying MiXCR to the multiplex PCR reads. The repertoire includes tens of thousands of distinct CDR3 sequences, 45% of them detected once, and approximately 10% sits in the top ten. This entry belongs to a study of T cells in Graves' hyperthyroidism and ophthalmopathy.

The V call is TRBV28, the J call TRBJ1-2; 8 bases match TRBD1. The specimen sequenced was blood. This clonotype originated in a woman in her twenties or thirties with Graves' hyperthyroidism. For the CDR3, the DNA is TGTGCCGGCAGACCGGCGGGGGGGACAGGAGGCTACACCTTC. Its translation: CAGRPAGGTGGYTF.